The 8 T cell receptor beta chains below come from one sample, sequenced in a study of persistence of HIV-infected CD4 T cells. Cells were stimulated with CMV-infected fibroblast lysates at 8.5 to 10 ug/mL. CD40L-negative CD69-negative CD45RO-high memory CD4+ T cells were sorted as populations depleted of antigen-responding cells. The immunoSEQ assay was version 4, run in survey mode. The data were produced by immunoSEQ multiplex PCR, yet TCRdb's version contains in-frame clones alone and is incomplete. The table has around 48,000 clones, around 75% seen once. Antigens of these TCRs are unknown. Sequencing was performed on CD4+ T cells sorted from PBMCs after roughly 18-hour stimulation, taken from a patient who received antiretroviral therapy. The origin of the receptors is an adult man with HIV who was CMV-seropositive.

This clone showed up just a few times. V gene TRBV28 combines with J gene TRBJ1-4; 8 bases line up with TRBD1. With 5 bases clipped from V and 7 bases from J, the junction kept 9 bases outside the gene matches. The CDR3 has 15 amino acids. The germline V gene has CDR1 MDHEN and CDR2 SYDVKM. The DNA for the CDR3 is TGTGCCAGCAGTCCCGGACAGGGTGGTAGTGAAAAACTGTTTTTT. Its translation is CASSPGQGGSEKLFF.

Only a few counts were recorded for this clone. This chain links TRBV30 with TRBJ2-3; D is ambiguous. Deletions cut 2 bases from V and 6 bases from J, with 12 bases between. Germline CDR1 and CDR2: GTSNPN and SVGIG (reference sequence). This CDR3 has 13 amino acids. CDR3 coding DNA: TGTGCCTGGAGTCAAAGGGCTAGGGATACGCAGTATTTT. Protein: CAWSQRARDTQYF.

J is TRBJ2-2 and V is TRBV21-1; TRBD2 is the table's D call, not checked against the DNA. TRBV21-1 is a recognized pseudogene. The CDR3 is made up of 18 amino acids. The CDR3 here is CASSKEGGRKGGTGELFF. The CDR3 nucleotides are TGTGCCAGCAGCAAAGAGGGCGGGAGAAAAGGCGGCACCGGGGAGCTGTTTTTT.

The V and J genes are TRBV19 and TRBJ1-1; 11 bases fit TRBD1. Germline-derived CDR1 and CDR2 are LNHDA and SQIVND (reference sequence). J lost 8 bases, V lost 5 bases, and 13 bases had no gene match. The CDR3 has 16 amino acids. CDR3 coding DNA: TGTGCCAGTAGTTCTCGGCCGGGACAGGGGGGGGTCGAAGCTTTCTTT. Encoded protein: CASSSRPGQGGVEAFF.

The CDR3 nucleotides read TGCGCCAGCAACCAAGACAGGGGGGAGGCTTTCTTT. Its translation is CASNQDRGEAFF. The rearrangement uses TRBV5-1 and TRBJ1-1; TRBD1 matches 9 bases. The CDR3 consists of 12 residues. V shed 6 bases, J shed 11 bases, and the junction held 8 bases outside the gene matches. Germline CDR1 is SGHRS and CDR2 is YFSETQ.

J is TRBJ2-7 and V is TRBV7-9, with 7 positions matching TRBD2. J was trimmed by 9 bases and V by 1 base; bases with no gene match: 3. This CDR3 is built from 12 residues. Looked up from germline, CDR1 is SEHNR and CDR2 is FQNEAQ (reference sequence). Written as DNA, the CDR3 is TGTGCCAGCAGCTTAGATCCGGGAGGGCAGTACTTC. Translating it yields CASSLDPGGQYF.

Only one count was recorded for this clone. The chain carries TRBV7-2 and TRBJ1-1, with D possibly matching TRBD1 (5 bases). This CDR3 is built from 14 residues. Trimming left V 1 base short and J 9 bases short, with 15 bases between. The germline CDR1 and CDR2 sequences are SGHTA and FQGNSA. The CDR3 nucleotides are TGTGCCAGCAGCTTAGAAAGGGCGGGGGGTAAAGCTTTCTTT. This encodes CASSLERAGGKAFF.

The CDR3 sequence: CASNKGQEYGYTF. As DNA, the CDR3 is TGTGCCAGCAACAAAGGACAGGAGTATGGCTACACCTTC. This chain uses TRBV6-6 with TRBJ1-2; 7 bases fit TRBD1. V lost 7 bases, J lost 5 bases, and 7 bases stayed unmatched. Germline CDR1 is MNHNY and CDR2 is SVGAGI (reference sequence). This CDR3 has 13 amino acids.